These 9 T cell receptor beta chains share one sample of origin, sequenced in a study of blood T cell repertoires in COVID-19. Here immunoSEQ multiplex PCR was the method, and the copy in TCRdb shows in-frame clones only, minus some. This sample has about 320,000 clones, with about 92% found just once. The material sequenced was PBMCs or T cells enriched from blood (not recorded which). The receptors come from a man aged 60 to 69 who had recovered from COVID-19.

The chain carries TRBV20-1 and TRBJ2-7, with TRBD1 matching 7 bases. Trimming at V came to 3 bases and at J to 4 bases, leaving 9 bases not matched to a gene. CDR1 DFQATT and CDR2 SNEGSKA come from the germline V gene (reference sequence). This CDR3 spans 14 amino acids. CDR3 amino acids: CSASTQGKVYEQYF. In nucleotides, the CDR3 is TGCAGTGCTAGTACACAGGGGAAGGTGTACGAGCAGTACTTC.

J is TRBJ2-5 and V is TRBV4-1, with 11 bases aligning to TRBD2. V shed 8 bases and J 4 bases; nucleotides not matched to a gene: 15. Germline V gene data show CDR1 as MGHRA and CDR2 as YSYEKL. CDR3 length equals 17 residues. The DNA of the CDR3 is TGCGCCAGCCGGAGCCGCATTACTAGCGGGAGTGGAGAGACCCAGTACTTC. This codes for CASRSRITSGSGETQYF.

The CDR3 is CASSWGQGITGELFF. Written as DNA, the CDR3 is TGTGCCAGCAGCTGGGGCCAGGGGATCACCGGGGAGCTGTTTTTT. The rearrangement links TRBV5-8 to TRBJ2-2; D might be TRBD1 (6 bases). The ends were cut back, 3 bases at V and 4 bases at J, with 13 bases in the middle. Germline CDR1 and CDR2: SGHTS and YDEGEE. The CDR3 loop spans 15 amino acids.

The chain joins TRBV7-9 to TRBJ2-5; D is uncertain. The CDR3 extends over 14 amino acids. The germline V gene encodes CDR1 SEHNR and CDR2 FQNEAQ (reference sequence). V dropped 5 bases and J dropped 3 bases, with 13 bases sitting between them. The CDR3 coding sequence is TGTGCCAGCAGCCCGGTCTCTAGTAAAGAGACCCAGTACTTC. It is translated as CASSPVSSKETQYF.

The gene calls are TRBV28 and TRBJ1-5; D is uncertain. Trimming left V 6 bases short and J 3 bases short, with 9 bases between. The CDR3 is 13 residues long. The germline V gene encodes CDR1 MDHEN and CDR2 SYDVKM. The CDR3 nucleotides read TGTGCCAGCAGAGCCAAATTCAATCAGCCCCAGCATTTT. Its translation: CASRAKFNQPQHF.

This clone was seen a single time. The chain joins TRBV3-1 (or the pseudogene TRBV3-2) to TRBJ1-2, with D uncertain. The CDR3 totals 13 residues. Germline V gives CDR1 LGHDT, CDR2 YNNKEL (reference sequence). With 1 base removed from V and 2 bases from J, the gap between germline ends came to 5 bases. CDR3 bases: TGTGCCAGCAGCCAAGCGCAGAACTATGGCTACACCTTC. This gives the protein CASSQAQNYGYTF.

V and J are TRBV9 and TRBJ1-2; tentatively, D is TRBD1 (5 bases). V lost 4 bases and J lost 3, with 19 bases in between. The CDR3 is 16 residues long. Germline V gives CDR1 SGDLS, CDR2 YYNGEE. The DNA for the CDR3 is TGTGCCAGCAGCCACTGGAGGGGTCAGCTACACTATGGCTACACCTTC. Its translation is CASSHWRGQLHYGYTF.

J is TRBJ1-3 and V is TRBV4-1; D unclear. The germline CDR1 and CDR2 sequences are MGHRA and YSYEKL. Trimming shortened V by 1 base and J by 0 bases, and 7 bases separated the two germline ends. The CDR3 covers 15 residues. The CDR3, as DNA: TGCGCCAGCAGCCAAGGGGAGAGCTCTGGAAACACCATATATTTT. It specifies CASSQGESSGNTIYF.

In its sample, this clone was seen a few times. This sequence joins TRBV20-1 and TRBJ1-1; D unresolved. Per germline, CDR1 DFQATT and CDR2 SNEGSKA (reference sequence). The length of the CDR3 is 13 residues. V was trimmed by 3 bases and J by 2 bases, leaving 10 bases between them. The CDR3 DNA follows: TGCAGTGCTAGTGGTTCAGTAAACACTGAAGCTTTCTTT. Protein product: CSASGSVNTEAFF.